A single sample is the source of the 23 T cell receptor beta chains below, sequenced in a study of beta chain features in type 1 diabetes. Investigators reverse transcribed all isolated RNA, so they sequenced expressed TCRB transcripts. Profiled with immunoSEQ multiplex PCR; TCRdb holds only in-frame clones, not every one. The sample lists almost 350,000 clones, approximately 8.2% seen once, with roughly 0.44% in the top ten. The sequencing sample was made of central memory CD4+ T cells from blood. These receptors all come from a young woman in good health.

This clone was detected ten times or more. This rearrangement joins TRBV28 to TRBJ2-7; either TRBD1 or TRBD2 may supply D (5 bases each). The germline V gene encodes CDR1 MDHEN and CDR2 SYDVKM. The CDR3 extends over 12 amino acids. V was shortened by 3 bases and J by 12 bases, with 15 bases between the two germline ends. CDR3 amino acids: CASSLGPLHLYF. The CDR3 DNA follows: TGTGCCAGCAGTTTGGGACCGCTTCACCTGTACTTC.

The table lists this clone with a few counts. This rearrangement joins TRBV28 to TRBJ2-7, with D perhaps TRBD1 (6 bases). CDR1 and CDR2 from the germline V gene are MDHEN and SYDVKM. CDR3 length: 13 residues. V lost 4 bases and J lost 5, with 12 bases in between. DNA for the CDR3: TGTGCCAGCAGTTCCGGACAGATCCACGAGCAGTACTTC. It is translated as CASSSGQIHEQYF. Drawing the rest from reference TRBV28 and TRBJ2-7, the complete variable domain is DVKVTQSSRYLVKRTGEKVFLECVQDMDHENMFWYRQDPGLGLRLIYFSYDVKMKEKGDIPEGYSVSREKKERFSLILESASTNQTSMYLCASSSGQIHEQYFGPGTRLTVT.

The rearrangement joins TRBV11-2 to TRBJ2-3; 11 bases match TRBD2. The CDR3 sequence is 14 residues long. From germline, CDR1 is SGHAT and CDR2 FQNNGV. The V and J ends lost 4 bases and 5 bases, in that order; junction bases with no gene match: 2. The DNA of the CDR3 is TGTGCCAGCAGCTCACTAGCGGGAGAAGATACGCAGTATTTT. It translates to CASSSLAGEDTQYF.

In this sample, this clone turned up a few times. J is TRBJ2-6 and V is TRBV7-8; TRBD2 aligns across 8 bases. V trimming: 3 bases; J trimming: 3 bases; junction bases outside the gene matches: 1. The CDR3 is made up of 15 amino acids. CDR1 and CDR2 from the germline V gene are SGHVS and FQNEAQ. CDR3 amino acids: CASSLAGGGANVLTF. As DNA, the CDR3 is TGTGCCAGCAGCTTGGCGGGAGGTGGGGCCAACGTCCTGACTTTC.

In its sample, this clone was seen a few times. CDR3 sequence reads: CASSVSDKSGNTIYF. The CDR3 DNA reads as TGTGCCAGCAGCGTTAGCGACAAGTCAGGAAACACCATATATTTT. The chain recombines TRBV7-9 with TRBJ1-3; no definite D call. Per the germline V gene, CDR1 is SEHNR and CDR2 is FQNEAQ (reference sequence). The CDR3 spans 15 residues. Trimming shortened V by 5 bases and J by 4 bases, and 15 bases separated the two germline ends.

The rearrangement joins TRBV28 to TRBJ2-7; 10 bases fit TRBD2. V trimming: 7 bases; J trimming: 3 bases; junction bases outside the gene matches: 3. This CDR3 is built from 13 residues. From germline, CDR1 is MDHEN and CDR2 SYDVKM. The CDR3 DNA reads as TGTGCCAGCACTAGCGGGAGACACTACGAGCAGTACTTC. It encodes CASTSGRHYEQYF.

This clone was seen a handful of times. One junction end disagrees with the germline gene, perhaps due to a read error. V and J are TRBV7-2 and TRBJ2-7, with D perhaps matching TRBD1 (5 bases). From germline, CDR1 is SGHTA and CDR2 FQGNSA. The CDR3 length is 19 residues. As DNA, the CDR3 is TGTGCCAGCAGCGTAGCCCTCTCCCTGACAGTCCCGAAATTCTACGAGCAGTACTTC. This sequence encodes CASSVALSLTVPKFYEQYF. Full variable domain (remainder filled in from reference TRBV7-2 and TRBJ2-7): GAGVSQSPSNKVTEKGKDVELRCDPISGHTALYWYRQSLGQGLEFLIYFQGNSAPDKSGLPSDRFSAERTGGSVSTLTIQRTQQEDSAVYLCASSVALSLTVPKFYEQYFGPGTRLTVT.

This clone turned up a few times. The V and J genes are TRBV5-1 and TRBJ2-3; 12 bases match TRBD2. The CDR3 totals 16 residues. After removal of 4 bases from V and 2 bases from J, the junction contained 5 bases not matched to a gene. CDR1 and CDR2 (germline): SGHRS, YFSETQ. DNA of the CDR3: TGCGCCAGCAGCGCACTAGCGGGAGGACCCACAGATACGCAGTATTTT. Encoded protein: CASSALAGGPTDTQYF.

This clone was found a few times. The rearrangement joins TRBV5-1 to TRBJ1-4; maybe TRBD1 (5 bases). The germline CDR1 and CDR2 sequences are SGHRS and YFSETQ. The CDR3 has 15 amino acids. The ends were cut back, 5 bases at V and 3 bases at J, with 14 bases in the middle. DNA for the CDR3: TGCGCCAGCAGAGGTCGGGACGCTCCTAATGAAAAACTGTTTTTT. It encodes CASRGRDAPNEKLFF.

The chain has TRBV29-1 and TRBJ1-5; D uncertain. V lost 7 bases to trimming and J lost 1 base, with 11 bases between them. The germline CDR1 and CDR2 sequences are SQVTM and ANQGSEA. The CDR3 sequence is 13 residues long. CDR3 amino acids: CSGGGGSNQPQHF. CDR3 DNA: TGCAGCGGGGGAGGAGGCAGCAATCAGCCCCAGCATTTT.

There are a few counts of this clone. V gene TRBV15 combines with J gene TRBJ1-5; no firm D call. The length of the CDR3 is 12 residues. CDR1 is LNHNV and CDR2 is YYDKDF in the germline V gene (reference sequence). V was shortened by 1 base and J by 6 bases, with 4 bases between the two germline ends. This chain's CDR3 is CATSRGGQPQHF. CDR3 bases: TGTGCCACCAGCAGAGGTGGTCAGCCCCAGCATTTT.

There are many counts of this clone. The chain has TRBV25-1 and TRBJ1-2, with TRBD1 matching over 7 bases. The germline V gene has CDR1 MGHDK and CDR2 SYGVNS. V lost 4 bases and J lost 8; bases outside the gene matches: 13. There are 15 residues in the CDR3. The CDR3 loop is CASSATGARLGGYTF. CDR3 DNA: TGTGCCAGCAGTGCAACAGGGGCCCGCTTAGGGGGCTACACCTTC.

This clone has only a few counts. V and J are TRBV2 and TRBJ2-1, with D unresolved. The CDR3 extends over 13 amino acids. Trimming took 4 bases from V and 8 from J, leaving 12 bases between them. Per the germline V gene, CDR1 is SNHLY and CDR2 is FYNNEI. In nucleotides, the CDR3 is TGTGCCAGCAGTGCAGGTTTCGTCCATGAGCAGTTCTTC. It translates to CASSAGFVHEQFF.

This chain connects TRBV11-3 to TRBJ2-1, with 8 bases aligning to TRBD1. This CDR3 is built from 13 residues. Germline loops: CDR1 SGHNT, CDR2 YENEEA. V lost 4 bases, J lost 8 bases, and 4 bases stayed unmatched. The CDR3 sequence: CASSSTGADEQFF. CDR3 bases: TGTGCCAGCAGCTCGACAGGGGCGGATGAGCAGTTCTTC.

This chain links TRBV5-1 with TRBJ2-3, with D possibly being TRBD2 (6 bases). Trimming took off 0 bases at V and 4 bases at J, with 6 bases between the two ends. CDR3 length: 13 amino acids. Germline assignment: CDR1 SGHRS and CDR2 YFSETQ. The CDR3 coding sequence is TGCGCCAGCAGCTTGGGCGGGGCAGATACGCAGTATTTT. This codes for CASSLGGADTQYF.

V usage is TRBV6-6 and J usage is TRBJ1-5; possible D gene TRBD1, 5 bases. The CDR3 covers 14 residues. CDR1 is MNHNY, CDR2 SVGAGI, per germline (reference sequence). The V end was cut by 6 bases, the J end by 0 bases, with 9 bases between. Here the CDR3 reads CASSDSYSNQPQHF. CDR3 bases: TGTGCCAGCAGCGACAGTTATAGCAATCAGCCCCAGCATTTT.

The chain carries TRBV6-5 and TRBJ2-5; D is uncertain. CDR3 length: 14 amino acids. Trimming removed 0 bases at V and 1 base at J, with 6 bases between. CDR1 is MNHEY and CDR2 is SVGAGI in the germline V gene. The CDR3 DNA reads TGTGCCAGCAGTTACTCGGTCCGCCAAGAGACCCAGTACTTC. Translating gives CASSYSVRQETQYF.

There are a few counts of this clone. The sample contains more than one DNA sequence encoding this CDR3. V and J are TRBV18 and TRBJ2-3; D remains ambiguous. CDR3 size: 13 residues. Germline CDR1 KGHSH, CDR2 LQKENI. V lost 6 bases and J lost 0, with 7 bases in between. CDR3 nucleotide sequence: TGTGCCAGCTCGCCCGTGAGCACAGATACGCAGTATTTT. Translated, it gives CASSPVSTDTQYF. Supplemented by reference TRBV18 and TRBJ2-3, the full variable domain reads NAGVMQNPRHLVRRRGQEARLRCSPMKGHSHVYWYRQLPEEGLKFMVYLQKENIIDESGMPKERFSAEFPKEGPSILRIQQVVRGDSAAYFCASSPVSTDTQYFGPGTRLTVL.

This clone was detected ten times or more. The CDR3 nucleotides read TGTGCCACCAGCAGAGATTTGAGGGGTAATGAAAAACTGTTTTTT. It is translated as CATSRDLRGNEKLFF. This chain connects TRBV15 to TRBJ1-4; possibly TRBD1 for D (5 bases). This CDR3 is built from 15 residues. V lost 0 bases and J 4 bases, leaving 9 bases between the germline ends. The germline V gene encodes CDR1 LNHNV and CDR2 YYDKDF (reference sequence).

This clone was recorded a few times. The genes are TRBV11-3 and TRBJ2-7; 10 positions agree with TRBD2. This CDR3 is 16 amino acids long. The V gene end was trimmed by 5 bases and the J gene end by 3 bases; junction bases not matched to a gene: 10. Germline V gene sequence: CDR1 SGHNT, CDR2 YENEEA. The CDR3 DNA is TGTGCCAGCAGCAAGCACCCGGGACTAGCGATCTACGAGCAGTACTTC. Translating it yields CASSKHPGLAIYEQYF. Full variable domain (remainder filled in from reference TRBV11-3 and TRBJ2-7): EAGVVQSPRYKIIEKKQPVAFWCNPISGHNTLYWYLQNLGQGPELLIRYENEEAVDDSQLPKDRFSAERLKGVDSTLKIQPAELGDSAVYLCASSKHPGLAIYEQYFGPGTRLTVT.

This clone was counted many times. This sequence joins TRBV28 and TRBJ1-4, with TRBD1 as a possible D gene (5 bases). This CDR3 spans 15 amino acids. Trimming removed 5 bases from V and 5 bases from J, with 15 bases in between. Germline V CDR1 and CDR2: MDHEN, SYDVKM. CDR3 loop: CASSPPGTSNEKLFF. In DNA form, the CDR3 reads TGTGCCAGCAGTCCACCGGGGACGTCAAATGAAAAACTGTTTTTT. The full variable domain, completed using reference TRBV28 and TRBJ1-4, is DVKVTQSSRYLVKRTGEKVFLECVQDMDHENMFWYRQDPGLGLRLIYFSYDVKMKEKGDIPEGYSVSREKKERFSLILESASTNQTSMYLCASSPPGTSNEKLFFGSGTQLSVL.

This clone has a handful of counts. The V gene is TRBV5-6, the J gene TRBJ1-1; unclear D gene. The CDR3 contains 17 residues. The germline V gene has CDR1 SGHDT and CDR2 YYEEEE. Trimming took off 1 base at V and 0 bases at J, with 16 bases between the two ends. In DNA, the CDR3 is TGTGCCAGCAGCTTGTGGAAGACATACAAGGTGAACACTGAAGCTTTCTTT. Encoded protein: CASSLWKTYKVNTEAFF.

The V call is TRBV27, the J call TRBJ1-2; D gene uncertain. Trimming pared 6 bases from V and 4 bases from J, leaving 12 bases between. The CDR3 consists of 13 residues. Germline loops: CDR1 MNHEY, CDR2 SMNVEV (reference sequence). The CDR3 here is CASSSWGAYGYTF. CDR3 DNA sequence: TGTGCCAGCAGCTCGTGGGGAGCCTATGGCTACACCTTC.